This T cell receptor (beta chain) was captured by sequencing in a study of shared T cell receptors in the human thymus. Clones were read by immunoSEQ multiplex PCR, and TCRdb kept only the in-frame ones, dropping some. The sample has some 700,000 clones; approximately 85% are singletons. Looked up from germline, CDR1 is SGHRS and CDR2 is YFSETQ. V was clipped by 4 bases and J by 4 bases; unmatched bases: 10. The CDR3 totals 16 residues. These data were likewise used in another study, on human thymus T cells. In that study: Corrective surgery for congenital heart defects was being performed on the healthy Finnish infants who served as donors. Resections from corrective heart surgery provided thymus tissue. Related work found strong thymic repertoire overlap between unrelated individuals.

This sequence was found in a girl under three years old with a congenital heart defect. The specimen sequenced was thymocytes. V and J are TRBV5-1 and TRBJ1-4; 7 bases line up with TRBD1. This CDR3 reads CASSSDRAGLNEKLFF. In DNA, the CDR3 is TGCGCCAGCAGCAGTGACAGGGCTGGGCTTAATGAAAAACTGTTTTTT.